This section outlines one TCR beta chain sequence together with its context. Only in-frame clones appear in the TCRdb table, and some are missing; sequencing was by immunoSEQ multiplex PCR. The sample holds fewer than 200,000 clones, around 89% seen once. The V and J ends lost 0 bases and 0 bases respectively, with 9 bases between them. The CDR3 has 16 residues. In germline, CDR1 is LGHNA, CDR2 YNFKEQ. This entry is derived from a study of control samples from healthy donors and cancer patients. The chain employs TRBV4-2 and TRBJ2-1; D gene uncertain. The sequence was obtained from a woman in her forties or fifties in good health. The sequencing input was blood. CDR3 bases: TGTGCCAGCAGCCAAGATATGGGCTCCTCCTACAATGAGCAGTTCTTC. Encoded protein: CASSQDMGSSYNEQFF.